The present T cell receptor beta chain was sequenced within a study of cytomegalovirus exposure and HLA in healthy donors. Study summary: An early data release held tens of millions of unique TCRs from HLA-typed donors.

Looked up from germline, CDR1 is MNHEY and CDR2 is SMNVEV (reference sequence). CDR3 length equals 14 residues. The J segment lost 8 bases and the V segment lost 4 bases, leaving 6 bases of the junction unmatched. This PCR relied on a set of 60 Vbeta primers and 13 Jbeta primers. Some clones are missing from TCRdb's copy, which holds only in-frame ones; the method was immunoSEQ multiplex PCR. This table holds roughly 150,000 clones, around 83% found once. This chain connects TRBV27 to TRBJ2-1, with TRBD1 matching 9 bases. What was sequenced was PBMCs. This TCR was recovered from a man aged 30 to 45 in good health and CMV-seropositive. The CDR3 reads CASSSRTGAYEQFF. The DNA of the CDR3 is TGTGCCAGCAGTTCGAGGACAGGGGCGTATGAGCAGTTCTTC.